This T cell receptor (beta chain) came from a study of T cells after somatic rescue of genetic block. Deletions cut 3 bases from V and 5 bases from J, with 11 bases between. The CDR3 has 13 amino acids. CDR1 is SGDLS, CDR2 YYNGEE, per germline. Generated by immunoSEQ multiplex PCR, the TCRdb table keeps only in-frame clones and is missing some. This sample has around 57,000 clones; roughly 96% occur once, and the top ten carry about 0.076%. Material for sequencing was peripheral blood mononuclear cells (PBMCs). The TCR sequence derives from a child less than two years old. V is TRBV9 and J is TRBJ1-1; possibly TRBD1 for D (5 bases). The CDR3, as DNA: TGTGCCAGCAGCGGGGGCGGGAAAACTGAAGCTTTCTTT. Amino acid sequence: CASSGGGKTEAFF.